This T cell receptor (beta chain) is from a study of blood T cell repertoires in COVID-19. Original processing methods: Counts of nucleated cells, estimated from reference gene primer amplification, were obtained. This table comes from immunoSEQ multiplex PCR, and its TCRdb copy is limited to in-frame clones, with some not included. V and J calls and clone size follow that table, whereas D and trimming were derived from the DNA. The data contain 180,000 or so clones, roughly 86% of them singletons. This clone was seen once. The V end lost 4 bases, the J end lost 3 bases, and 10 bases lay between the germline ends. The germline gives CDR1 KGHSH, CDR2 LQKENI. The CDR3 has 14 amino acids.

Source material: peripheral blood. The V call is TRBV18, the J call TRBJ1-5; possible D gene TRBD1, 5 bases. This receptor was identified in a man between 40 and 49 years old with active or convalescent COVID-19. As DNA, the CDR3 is TGTGCCAGCTCACAAAGACAGACCAATCAGCCCCAGCATTTT. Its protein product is CASSQRQTNQPQHF.